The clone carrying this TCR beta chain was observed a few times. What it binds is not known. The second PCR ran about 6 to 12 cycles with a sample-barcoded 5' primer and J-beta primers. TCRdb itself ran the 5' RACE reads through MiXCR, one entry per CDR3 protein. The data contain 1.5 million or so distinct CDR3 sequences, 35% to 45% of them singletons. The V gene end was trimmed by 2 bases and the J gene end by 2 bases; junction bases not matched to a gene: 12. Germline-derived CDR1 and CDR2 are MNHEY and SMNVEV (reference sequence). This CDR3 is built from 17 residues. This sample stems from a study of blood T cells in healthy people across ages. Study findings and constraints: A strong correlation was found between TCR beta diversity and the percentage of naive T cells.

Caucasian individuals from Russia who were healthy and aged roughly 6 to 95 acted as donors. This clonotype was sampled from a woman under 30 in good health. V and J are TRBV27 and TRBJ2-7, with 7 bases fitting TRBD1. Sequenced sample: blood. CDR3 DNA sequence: TGTGCCAGCAGTTTAGCCGCCGGGACAGCCTTTCCCTACGAGCAGTACTTC. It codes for CASSLAAGTAFPYEQYF.